The clone carrying this T cell receptor beta chain appeared a single time. The CDR3 sequence is 13 residues long. The ends lost 5 bases at V and 4 bases at J; junction bases unmatched: 4. CDR1 and CDR2 from the germline V gene are LNHDA and SQIVND (reference sequence). This record comes from a study of blood T cell repertoires in COVID-19. The table came from immunoSEQ multiplex PCR; TCRdb's copy has only in-frame clones and leaves some out. This table holds roughly 100,000 clones, around 94% found once. The receptor comes from a man over 45 with active COVID-19. The genes are TRBV19 and TRBJ2-5; 7 bases line up with TRBD1. Sequencing was carried out using peripheral blood. DNA for the CDR3: TGTGCCAGTAGTCGCAACAGGGGAGAGACCCAGTACTTC. The encoded protein is CASSRNRGETQYF.